The 26 T cell receptor beta chains below all came from one sample that was sequenced in a study of blood T cells in healthy people across ages. Alongside a J-beta primer mix, a sample-barcoded 5' primer served in a second PCR lasting about 7 to 11 cycles. TCRdb re-called the 5' RACE reads with MiXCR, one entry per CDR3 protein. In the table there are over 950,000 distinct CDR3 sequences, about two fifths of which are singletons. Sequences were obtained from blood. All receptors come from a man aged 18 to 29 in good health.

The CDR3 is CASSQDRSGGWADTQYF. The DNA of the CDR3 is TGCGCCAGCAGCCAAGATCGTAGCGGGGGGTGGGCGGATACGCAGTATTTT. This chain joins TRBV4-3 and TRBJ2-3; 10 positions agree with TRBD2. J gave up 6 bases and V 0 bases, and 9 bases lay outside the gene matches. The germline V gene has CDR1 LGHNA and CDR2 YSLEER. The CDR3 totals 17 residues.

The chain employs TRBV10-3 and TRBJ2-1; TRBD1 might be the D (6 bases). This CDR3 is 16 amino acids long. Germline loops: CDR1 ENHRY, CDR2 SYGVKD. Trimming cost V 0 bases and J 6 bases, with 15 bases left between them. CDR3 in DNA: TGTGCCATCAGTGAGTCCCACAGGGAAGGAGGCAATGAGCAGTTCTTC. This translates into CAISESHREGGNEQFF.

As regards this clonotype: It may be a read error: a sequence one base away is much more abundant. The rearrangement uses TRBV29-1 and TRBJ2-3; D is uncertain. Germline CDR1 and CDR2: SQVTM and ANQGSEA. The CDR3 has 11 amino acids. As DNA, the CDR3 is TGCACCGTGGCCGTAACAGATACGCAGTATTTT. It encodes CTVAVTDTQYF.

The V and J genes are TRBV27 and TRBJ1-1, with D tentatively TRBD1 (5 bases). CDR3 length: 15 residues. Trimming stripped 3 bases from V and 1 base from J, with 12 bases between. Looked up from germline, CDR1 is MNHEY and CDR2 is SMNVEV (reference sequence). CDR3 sequence reads: CASSLGQVKNTEAFF. CDR3 bases: TGTGCCAGCAGTTTGGGGCAGGTAAAGAACACTGAAGCTTTCTTT.

CDR3 residues: CRAPGQDTEAFF. CDR3 sequence (DNA): TGCAGAGCTCCCGGACAAGACACTGAAGCTTTCTTT. The chain carries TRBV20-1 and TRBJ1-1; a weak D match, TRBD1 (5 bases). The CDR3 is made up of 12 amino acids. Germline lookup yields CDR1 DFQATT and CDR2 SNEGSKA (reference sequence).

V usage is TRBV20-1 and J usage is TRBJ1-2; no firm D call. CDR1 and CDR2 (germline): DFQATT, SNEGSKA (reference sequence). CDR3 length: 14 residues. Trimming shortened V by 1 base and J by 2 bases, and 11 bases separated the two germline ends. The CDR3 spells CSARGPQTNYGYTF. CDR3 in DNA: TGCAGTGCTAGAGGGCCCCAGACGAACTATGGCTACACCTTC.

J is TRBJ2-1 and V is TRBV12-3 or TRBV12-4; perhaps TRBD2 as D (5 bases). This CDR3 is built from 13 residues. V shed 3 bases and J shed 4 bases, with 7 bases lying between them. As DNA, the CDR3 is TGTGCCAGCAGTTTGTGGACTTACAATGAGCAGTTCTTC. Protein product: CASSLWTYNEQFF.

A few counts support this clonotype. V and J are TRBV6-6 and TRBJ1-2; D uncertain. CDR3 size: 11 residues. Deletions cut 10 bases from V and 6 bases from J, with 12 bases between. CDR1 MNHNY and CDR2 SVGAGI come from the germline V gene (reference sequence). The CDR3 DNA is TGTGCCACCGGGATTCTGGATGGCTACACCTTC. Translation gives CATGILDGYTF.

The V call is TRBV2, the J call TRBJ2-4; D perhaps matches TRBD1 (5 bases). There are 22 residues in the CDR3. Germline CDR1 is SNHLY and CDR2 is FYNNEI. V lost 3 bases and J 0 bases, leaving 30 bases between the germline ends. CDR3 nucleotides: TGTGCCAGCAGTGACCTCCCCCCCGGCAGGGCCCCCTTTATACTAGCCAAAAACATTCAGTACTTC. Amino acid sequence: CASSDLPPGRAPFILAKNIQYF. Variable domain in full (rest from reference TRBV2 and TRBJ2-4): EPEVTQTPSHQVTQMGQEVILRCVPISNHLYFYWYRQILGQKVEFLVSFYNNEISEKSEIFDDQFSVERPDGSNFTLKIRSTKLEDSAMYFCASSDLPPGRAPFILAKNIQYFGAGTRLSVL.

This clonotype came up a few times. This chain joins TRBV12-3 or TRBV12-4 and TRBJ2-2; no definite D call. This CDR3 comprises 13 residues. Deletions cut 5 bases from V and 3 bases from J, with 7 bases between. The CDR3 sequence: CASSLTYTGELFF. The CDR3 DNA sequence: TGTGCCAGCAGTCTTACATACACCGGGGAGCTGTTTTTT.

The chain links TRBV12-3 or TRBV12-4 to TRBJ1-3; D remains ambiguous. The CDR3 is made up of 16 amino acids. V was shortened by 5 bases and J by 4 bases, with 18 bases between the two germline ends. In DNA, the CDR3 is TGTGCCAGCAGTCACTCTACACCTACTAGCGGAAACACCATATATTTT. Translating it yields CASSHSTPTSGNTIYF.

This sequence joins TRBV12-3 or TRBV12-4 and TRBJ1-1, with 7 positions matching TRBD1. CDR3 size: 14 residues. The V segment lost 7 bases and the J segment 5 bases; nucleotides outside the gene matches: 10. In nucleotides, the CDR3 is TGTGCCAGCACCTTCCAGGGACAGTCAACTGAAGCTTTCTTT. Translation gives CASTFQGQSTEAFF.

This sequence joins TRBV5-1 and TRBJ2-5, with 7 bases aligning to TRBD1. The CDR3 sequence is 15 residues long. Germline CDR1 reads SGHRS; CDR2 reads YFSETQ. The V and J ends lost 4 bases and 3 bases, in that order; junction bases with no gene match: 9. The CDR3 loop is CASSSHDRAEETQYF. The CDR3 DNA follows: TGCGCCAGCAGCAGCCACGACAGGGCGGAAGAGACCCAGTACTTC.

The chain links TRBV6-2 or TRBV6-3 to TRBJ2-3; D remains unclear. V was cut by 5 bases and J by 0 bases, with 9 bases left in between. This CDR3 has 14 amino acids. The V gene's germline CDR1 is MNHEY and CDR2 SVGEGT. Written as DNA, the CDR3 is TGTGCCAGCAGTCGGCGAGTGAGCACAGATACGCAGTATTTT. This translates into CASSRRVSTDTQYF.

As for this clonotype: This may come from a read error, since a much larger clone is one base off. The rearrangement uses TRBV6-6 and TRBJ1-5; possible D gene TRBD1, 5 bases. CDR1 is MNHNY and CDR2 is SVGAGI in the germline V gene (reference sequence). The CDR3 is 15 residues long. The chain's CDR3 is CVSSYGQDINQPQHF. For the CDR3, the DNA is TGTGTCAGCAGTTACGGGCAGGACATCAATCAGCCCCAGCATTTT.

CDR3 sequence (DNA): TGCGCCAGCAGCCAAGAGGGACAGGATGGCTACACCTTC. The encoded protein is CASSQEGQDGYTF. The V call is TRBV4-3, the J call TRBJ1-2; the match to TRBD1 covers 8 bases. The germline V gene encodes CDR1 LGHNA and CDR2 YSLEER. Trimming removed 0 bases from V and 6 bases from J; junction bases left unmatched: 0. The CDR3 is 13 amino acids.

This chain joins TRBV7-2 and TRBJ2-5; D gene unclear. The CDR3 extends over 14 amino acids. Germline assignment: CDR1 SGHTA and CDR2 FQGNSA. V lost 0 bases to trimming and J lost 3 bases, with 8 bases between them. In nucleotides, the CDR3 is TGTGCCAGCAGCTTAGCTGGCTTCAAAGAGACCCAGTACTTC. Translating gives CASSLAGFKETQYF.

This clonotype has just a few counts. The chain couples TRBV7-8 to TRBJ1-2; D gene uncertain. From germline, CDR1 is SGHVS and CDR2 FQNEAQ. V lost 0 bases and J 0 bases, leaving 11 bases between the germline ends. This CDR3 has 16 residues. CDR3 amino acids: CASSLAGHGANYGYTF. The CDR3 DNA sequence: TGTGCCAGCAGCTTAGCAGGGCACGGAGCTAACTATGGCTACACCTTC.

This clonotype has a handful of counts. V gene TRBV7-2 combines with J gene TRBJ1-5; D gene uncertain. V shed 3 bases and J shed 1 base, with 13 bases lying between them. The CDR3 sequence is 16 residues long. Germline-derived CDR1 and CDR2 are SGHTA and FQGNSA. The CDR3 region has the DNA TGTGCCAGCAGCTTGCGCTCTGGGTTGAGCAATCAGCCCCAGCATTTT. This encodes CASSLRSGLSNQPQHF.

This chain connects TRBV9 to TRBJ2-2; no reliable D call. Germline V gene sequence: CDR1 SGDLS, CDR2 YYNGEE. This CDR3 comprises 15 residues. V was trimmed by 0 bases and J by 0 bases, leaving 6 bases between them. CDR3 in amino acids: CASSVDPTNTGELFF. The CDR3 coding sequence is TGTGCCAGCAGCGTAGATCCTACGAACACCGGGGAGCTGTTTTTT.

This sequence joins TRBV20-1 and TRBJ2-5; TRBD2 matches at 9 bases. The junction had 8 bases not matched to a gene; V was cut back by 4 bases and J by 2 bases. The CDR3 is 15 amino acids. Germline V CDR1 and CDR2: DFQATT, SNEGSKA (reference sequence). CDR3 residues: CSATKAGGPQETQYF. CDR3 nucleotides: TGCAGTGCTACTAAAGCGGGGGGCCCGCAAGAGACCCAGTACTTC.

The rearrangement links TRBV10-3 to TRBJ2-1; D is possibly TRBD1 (5 bases). The CDR3 consists of 11 residues. V gave up 11 bases and J gave up 10 bases, with 15 bases separating them. CDR1 is ENHRY and CDR2 is SYGVKD in the germline V gene. The CDR3 DNA reads TGTGCCGCCCAGGGTGGTTACGAGCAGTTCTTC. Protein sequence: CAAQGGYEQFF.

This sequence joins TRBV20-1 and TRBJ2-7, with 11 nucleotides matching TRBD2. The V and J ends lost 2 bases and 3 bases, in that order; junction bases with no gene match: 6. The length of the CDR3 is 15 residues. Germline V gene lookup returns CDR1 DFQATT and CDR2 SNEGSKA (reference sequence). This chain's CDR3 is CSARPLAGGDYEQYF. DNA of the CDR3: TGCAGTGCTAGACCATTAGCGGGGGGGGACTACGAGCAGTACTTC.

J is TRBJ2-7 and V is TRBV20-1; 7 bases match TRBD2. Germline CDR1 DFQATT, CDR2 SNEGSKA (reference sequence). V lost 5 bases to trimming and J lost 6 bases; unmatched junction nucleotides: 16. The CDR3 is 15 amino acids. The CDR3 nucleotides are TGCAGTGCTCCTCTCCGAGCGGGGTTCTCAGGCGAGCAGTACTTC. This codes for CSAPLRAGFSGEQYF.

This sequence joins TRBV4-1 and TRBJ2-2; a weak D match, TRBD2 (5 bases). The CDR3 runs 16 residues. Germline V lookup: CDR1 MGHRA, CDR2 YSYEKL. Trimming removed 3 bases from V and 0 bases from J, with 11 bases in between. The CDR3 is CASSQGANSNTGELFF. In DNA, the CDR3 is TGCGCCAGCAGCCAGGGAGCCAACTCGAACACCGGGGAGCTGTTTTTT.

This sequence joins TRBV6-1 and TRBJ1-2; no reliable D call. Trimming left V 4 bases short and J 2 bases short, with 11 bases between. Germline V gene lookup returns CDR1 MNHNS and CDR2 SASEGT. The CDR3 spans 14 residues. CDR3 loop: CASSVVRSNYGYTF. The CDR3 nucleotides read TGTGCCAGCAGTGTTGTCAGAAGCAACTATGGCTACACCTTC.